The entry below describes one T cell receptor beta chain. The protocol was immunoSEQ multiplex PCR, while the TCRdb copy is restricted to in-frame clones and leaves out a portion. Of about 52,000 clones detected, over 80% appear once; the ten largest clones hold just under 7%. This entry is derived from a study of blood T cell repertoires in COVID-19. V was trimmed by 0 bases and J by 1 base, leaving 13 bases between them. Germline CDR1 reads SGHKS; CDR2 reads YYEKEE (reference sequence). The length of the CDR3 is 16 residues. The material sequenced was peripheral blood. The chain recombines TRBV5-5 with TRBJ2-5; TRBD2 is a possible D gene (6 bases). This clonotype was obtained from a man aged 65 to 85 with active COVID-19. CDR3 in amino acids: CASSLARGMAQETQYF. The CDR3 DNA reads TGTGCCAGCAGCTTGGCTCGGGGGATGGCCCAAGAGACCCAGTACTTC.